The 14 T cell receptor beta chains in this list originate from one sample, sequenced in a study of identical twins (dated by TCRdb to 2016 to 2017). Libraries were built with 5' RACE. The sequencing machine was an Illumina HiSeq 2000. The public sequencing data were trimmed at Q25 with fastp and processed into clonotypes with MiXCR by TCRdb, which kept only in-frame beta chains. For every CDR3 protein sequence, its rows merge into one entry that carries the most common genes and DNA. The sample table shows hundreds of thousands of distinct CDR3 sequences, and approximately 6% are seen once. Of the sample, approximately 1.6% falls within the top ten clones. Sequencing was done on a sample of naive T cells sorted from blood. Explained via the paper, the cell subset or site label denotes: cells isolated with a human naive T-cell isolation kit. All receptors derive from a young man in good health.

The chain uses TRBV2 and TRBJ2-7; the D gene is possibly TRBD2 (6 bases). CDR1 SNHLY and CDR2 FYNNEI come from the germline V gene. The length of the CDR3 is 13 residues. Trimming pared 7 bases from V and 2 bases from J, leaving 12 bases between. The CDR3, as DNA: TGTGCCAGCATGGGACTTCCCACCTACGAGCAGTACTTC. Encoded protein: CASMGLPTYEQYF.

This clonotype was counted many times. The gene calls are TRBV29-1 and TRBJ2-2; 7 positions match TRBD2. The CDR3 length is 11 residues. The V gene end was trimmed by 7 bases and the J gene end by 7 bases; junction bases not matched to a gene: 3. Germline V CDR1 and CDR2: SQVTM, ANQGSEA. CDR3 bases: TGCAGCGCGGGGGGTGACGGGGAGCTGTTTTTT. It specifies CSAGGDGELFF.

This clonotype was detected ten times or more. This sequence joins TRBV5-1 and TRBJ2-1; D gene uncertain. The CDR3 length is 14 residues. Trimming cost V 0 bases and J 5 bases, with 9 bases left between them. From germline, CDR1 is SGHRS and CDR2 YFSETQ. CDR3 amino acids: CASSLDSFHNEQFF. The CDR3 coding sequence is TGCGCCAGCAGCTTGGATTCCTTCCACAATGAGCAGTTCTTC.

This clonotype was seen ten or more times. The CDR3 DNA reads as TGTGCCAGCAGCTTAGAGGGGACAGCAATAAACTATGGCTACACCTTC. It specifies CASSLEGTAINYGYTF. This chain joins TRBV13 and TRBJ1-2, with TRBD1 matching over 7 bases. This CDR3 has 16 amino acids. The germline V gene encodes CDR1 PRHDT and CDR2 FYEKMQ (reference sequence). Trimming at V came to 1 base and at J to 2 bases, leaving 7 bases not matched to a gene. The full variable domain, with the rest looked up from reference TRBV13 and TRBJ1-2, is AAGVIQSPRHLIKEKRETATLKCYPIPRHDTVYWYQQGPGQDPQFLISFYEKMQSDKGSIPDRFSAQQFSDYHSELNMSSLELGDSALYFCASSLEGTAINYGYTFGSGTRLTVV.

Many counts were recorded for this clonotype. This sequence joins TRBV6-1 and TRBJ1-2, with TRBD1 identical over 10 bases. V was pared by 8 bases and J by 4 bases, with 7 bases of the junction left unmatched. This CDR3 spans 14 amino acids. Germline V gene lookup returns CDR1 MNHNS and CDR2 SASEGT. DNA for the CDR3: TGTGCCAGCCAGGACAGGGGGAGCCTCTATGGCTACACCTTC. It translates to CASQDRGSLYGYTF.

V is TRBV7-2 and J is TRBJ2-1; TRBD2 matches 9 bases. V gave up 1 base and J gave up 7 bases; unmatched junction bases: 2. Germline CDR1 is SGHTA and CDR2 is FQGNSA. The CDR3 runs 14 residues. CDR3 protein: CASSLEAGGNEQFF. The CDR3 DNA is TGTGCCAGCAGCTTAGAAGCGGGAGGAAATGAGCAGTTCTTC.

This clonotype appeared a few times. This chain uses TRBV15 with TRBJ2-6, with TRBD1 matching 9 bases. The CDR3 runs to 15 residues. V shed 8 bases and J 4 bases; nucleotides not matched to a gene: 6. Germline CDR1 is LNHNV and CDR2 is YYDKDF (reference sequence). Here the CDR3 DNA reads TGTGCCACCTGGGACAGGGTGGCCGGGGCCAACGTCCTGACTTTC. It translates to CATWDRVAGANVLTF.

This clonotype appeared many times. The chain employs TRBV10-3 and TRBJ2-1; D is unresolved. The length of the CDR3 is 13 residues. Germline V gene sequence: CDR1 ENHRY, CDR2 SYGVKD. Deletions cut 6 bases from V and 5 bases from J, with 11 bases between. The CDR3 nucleotides read TGTGCCATCAGAGACCCACCGGACAATGAGCAGTTCTTC. Its protein is CAIRDPPDNEQFF.

This clonotype showed up many times. V gene TRBV28 combines with J gene TRBJ2-1; TRBD1 might be the D (6 bases). V gave up 5 bases and J gave up 7 bases, with 18 bases separating them. The germline V gene encodes CDR1 MDHEN and CDR2 SYDVKM. CDR3 size: 15 residues. CDR3 bases: TGTGCCAGCAGTACAGGGATCCTGGCTGGGAATGAGCAGTTCTTC. Its protein is CASSTGILAGNEQFF.

This clonotype was counted only a few times. This chain connects TRBV7-2 to TRBJ2-7; TRBD2 matches at 9 bases. The junction had 4 bases not matched to a gene; V was cut back by 1 base and J by 0 bases. The V gene's germline CDR1 is SGHTA and CDR2 FQGNSA. The CDR3 is 16 amino acids. Here the CDR3 DNA reads TGTGCCAGCAGCTTAGGGCGGGAGGGGAACTCCTACGAGCAGTACTTC. Amino acid sequence: CASSLGREGNSYEQYF. The whole variable domain, filled in from reference TRBV7-2 and TRBJ2-7, reads GAGVSQSPSNKVTEKGKDVELRCDPISGHTALYWYRQSLGQGLEFLIYFQGNSAPDKSGLPSDRFSAERTGGSVSTLTIQRTQQEDSAVYLCASSLGREGNSYEQYFGPGTRLTVT.

The chain employs TRBV6-1 and TRBJ2-7; D remains unclear. Trimming removed 8 bases from V and 0 bases from J, with 11 bases in between. The CDR3 length is 13 residues. Germline CDR1 and CDR2: MNHNS and SASEGT. CDR3 amino acids: CASGKDRSYEQYF. The CDR3 DNA sequence: TGTGCCAGCGGGAAGGACCGCTCCTACGAGCAGTACTTC.

This clonotype was recorded many times. V usage is TRBV24-1 and J usage is TRBJ2-5, with 14 bases matching TRBD2. CDR1 and CDR2 from the germline V gene are KGHDR and SFDVKD. Trimming at V came to 2 bases and at J to 4 bases, leaving 8 bases not matched to a gene. The CDR3 is 18 residues long. For the CDR3, the DNA is TGTGCCACCAGTGATTCCGGGACTAGCGGGAGTCTTGGAGAGACCCAGTACTTC. Amino acids: CATSDSGTSGSLGETQYF.

The chain carries TRBV6-5 and TRBJ1-1; 11 nucleotides agree with TRBD1. V shed 4 bases, J shed 0 bases, and the junction held 10 bases outside the gene matches. Germline V gene sequence: CDR1 MNHEY, CDR2 SVGAGI. This CDR3 has 18 residues. For the CDR3, the DNA is TGTGCCAGCAGTTCCATGCTAGGACAGGGGGCAATGAACACTGAAGCTTTCTTT. Translation gives CASSSMLGQGAMNTEAFF.

This clonotype has only a few counts. The chain couples TRBV10-3 to TRBJ2-1, with 11 bases lining up with TRBD2. The CDR3 is 19 amino acids. V was pared by 6 bases and J by 7 bases, with 20 bases of the junction left unmatched. Germline V lookup: CDR1 ENHRY, CDR2 SYGVKD. CDR3 bases: TGTGCCATCAGGACTGACGGGGGGCCGGGACTAGCGGCCCCGAATGAGCAGTTCTTC. Its translation is CAIRTDGGPGLAAPNEQFF.